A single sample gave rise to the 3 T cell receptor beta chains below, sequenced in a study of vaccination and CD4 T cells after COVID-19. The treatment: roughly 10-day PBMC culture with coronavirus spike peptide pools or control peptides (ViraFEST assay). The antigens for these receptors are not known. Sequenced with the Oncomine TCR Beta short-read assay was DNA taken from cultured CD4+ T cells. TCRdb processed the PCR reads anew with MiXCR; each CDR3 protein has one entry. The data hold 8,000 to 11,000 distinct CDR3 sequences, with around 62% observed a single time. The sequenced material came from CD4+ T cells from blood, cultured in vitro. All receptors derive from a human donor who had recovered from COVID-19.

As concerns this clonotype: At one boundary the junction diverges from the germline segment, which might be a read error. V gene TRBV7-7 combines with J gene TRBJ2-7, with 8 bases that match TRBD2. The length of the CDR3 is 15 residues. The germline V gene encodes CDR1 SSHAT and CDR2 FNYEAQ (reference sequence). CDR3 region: CASSPSLAESYEQYF. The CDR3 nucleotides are TGTGCTAGCAGCCCATCACTAGCGGAGAGCTACGAGCAGTACTTC.

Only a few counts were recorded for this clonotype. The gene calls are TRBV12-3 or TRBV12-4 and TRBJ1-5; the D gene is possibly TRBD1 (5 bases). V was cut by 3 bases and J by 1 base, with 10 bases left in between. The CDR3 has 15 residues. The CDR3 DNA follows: TGTGCCAGCAGTTTCAGGGATGGGAGCAATCAGCCCCAGCATTTT. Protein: CASSFRDGSNQPQHF.

Written as DNA, the CDR3 is TGTGCCAGCAGCTCCCTACTCGGGGGGCCCCAGCATTTT. This translates into CASSSLLGGPQHF. The chain links TRBV7-2 to TRBJ1-5; a weak D match, TRBD1 (5 bases). The CDR3 loop spans 13 amino acids. The germline V and J ends were trimmed by 4 bases and 9 bases, with 13 bases remaining between them. Germline CDR1 reads SGHTA; CDR2 reads FQGNSA. Looking up the rest from reference TRBV7-2 and TRBJ1-5 gives the full variable domain: GAGVSQSPSNKVTEKGKDVELRCDPISGHTALYWYRQSLGQGLEFLIYFQGNSAPDKSGLPSDRFSAERTGGSVSTLTIQRTQQEDSAVYLCASSSLLGGPQHFGDGTRLSIL.